This T cell receptor (beta chain) derives from a study of cytomegalovirus exposure and HLA in healthy donors. Germline loops: CDR1 GTSNPN, CDR2 SVGIG (reference sequence). V was pared by 2 bases and J by 5 bases, with 2 bases of the junction left unmatched. The CDR3 is 13 amino acids. The PCR had 60 Vbeta and 13 Jbeta primers. Only in-frame clones appear in the TCRdb table, and some are missing; sequencing was by immunoSEQ multiplex PCR. The sample holds roughly 96,000 clones, 65% to 80% seen once. The sequencing sample was made of PBMCs. The J gene is TRBJ2-2, the V gene TRBV30; 7 bases are a match to TRBD1. The receptor was isolated from a female donor in good health and CMV-seropositive. CDR3: CAWSKTGTGELFF. CDR3 bases: TGTGCCTGGAGTAAGACAGGGACCGGGGAGCTGTTTTTT.